This entry concerns a single T cell receptor beta chain. What it binds is unknown. These data originate in a study of OX40 agonist ivuxolimab in advanced cancers. On the study more broadly: Patients received ivuxolimab, an agonistic anti-OX40 (CD134) antibody. The study gave patients intravenous ivuxolimab at 0.01 to 10 mg/kg every 2 weeks. Whole-study findings and limits: Part of the nonresponder group also had normalized T-cell clonal expansion that was low. There was clonal expansion of CD4+ and CD8+ blood T cells by week 6 at 0.1 to 3.0 mg/kg.

The CDR3 has 15 amino acids. The V and J ends lost 0 bases and 0 bases respectively, with 6 bases between them. Germline values: CDR1 MGHRA, CDR2 YSYEKL. Using immunoSEQ multiplex PCR, the repertoire was profiled, and TCRdb retains in-frame clones only, with some absent. This sample has more than 40,000 clones, with approximately 88% found just once. The chain uses TRBV4-1 and TRBJ1-3; D remains unclear. The sequencing used CD4+ or CD8+ T cells sorted from blood, collected in a trial of the OX40 agonist ivuxolimab. The TCR originated in an adult with an advanced solid tumor such as melanoma, head and neck, liver or kidney cancer. CDR3 sequence: CASSQEGYSGNTIYF. Here the CDR3 DNA reads TGCGCCAGCAGCCAAGAGGGATACTCTGGAAACACCATATATTTT.